This TCR beta chain was identified in a study of early T cells in non-severe SARS-CoV-2 infection. Study overall: From unsorted whole blood, bulk RNA was sequenced, and the chains remained unpaired.

In its sample, this clonotype was seen many times. V was pared by 8 bases and J by 3 bases, with 1 base of the junction left unmatched. The CDR3 extends over 11 amino acids. CDR1 and CDR2 (germline): WNHNN, SYGVQD (reference sequence). TCRdb passed the 5' RACE reads through MiXCR, listing each CDR3 protein once. Among under 35,000 distinct CDR3 sequences listed, about 4.6% were seen once. This sequence originates from an adult who was a healthcare worker with PCR-confirmed SARS-CoV-2 infection or an uninfected control (not recorded which). The sample comprised whole blood. V is TRBV10-1 and J is TRBJ2-7; 7 bases align to TRBD1. The DNA for the CDR3 is TGCGCCAGCGGGGACAGCTACGAGCAGTACTTC. This encodes CASGDSYEQYF.